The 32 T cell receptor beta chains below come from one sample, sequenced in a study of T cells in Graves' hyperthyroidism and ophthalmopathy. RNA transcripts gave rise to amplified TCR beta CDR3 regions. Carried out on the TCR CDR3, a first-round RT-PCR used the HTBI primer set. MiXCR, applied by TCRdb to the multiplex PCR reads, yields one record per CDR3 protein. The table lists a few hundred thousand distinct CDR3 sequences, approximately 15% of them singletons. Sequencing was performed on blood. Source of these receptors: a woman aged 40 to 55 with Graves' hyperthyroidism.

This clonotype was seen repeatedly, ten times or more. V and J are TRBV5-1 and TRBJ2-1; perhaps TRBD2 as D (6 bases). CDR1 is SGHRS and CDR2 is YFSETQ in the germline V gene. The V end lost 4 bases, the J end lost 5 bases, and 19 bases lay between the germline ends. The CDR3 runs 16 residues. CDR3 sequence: CASSPGRRDWNNEQFF. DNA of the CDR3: TGCGCCAGCAGCCCGGGGAGGCGGGATTGGAACAATGAGCAGTTCTTC.

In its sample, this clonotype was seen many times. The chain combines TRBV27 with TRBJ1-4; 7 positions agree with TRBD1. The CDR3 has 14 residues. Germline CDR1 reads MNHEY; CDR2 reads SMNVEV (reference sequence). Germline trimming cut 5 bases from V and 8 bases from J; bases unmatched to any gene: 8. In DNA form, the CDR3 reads TGTGCCAGCAGTCCCGTGACAGGGCAAGAAAAACTGTTTTTT. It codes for CASSPVTGQEKLFF. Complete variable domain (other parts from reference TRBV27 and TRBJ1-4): EAQVTQNPRYLITVTGKKLTVTCSQNMNHEYMSWYRQDPGLGLRQIYYSMNVEVTDKGDVPEGYKVSRKEKRNFPLILESPSPNQTSLYFCASSPVTGQEKLFFGSGTQLSVL.

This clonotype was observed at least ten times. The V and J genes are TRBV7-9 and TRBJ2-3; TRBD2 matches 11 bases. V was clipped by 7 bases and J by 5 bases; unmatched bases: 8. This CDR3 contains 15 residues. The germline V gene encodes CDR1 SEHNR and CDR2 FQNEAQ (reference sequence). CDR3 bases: TGTGCCAGCAACAACAATAGCGGGAGGGGAGATACGCAGTATTTT. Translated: CASNNNSGRGDTQYF. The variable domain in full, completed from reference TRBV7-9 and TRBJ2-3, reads DTGVSQNPRHKITKRGQNVTFRCDPISEHNRLYWYRQTLGQGPEFLTYFQNEAQLEKSRLLSDRFSAERPKGSFSTLEIQRTEQGDSAMYLCASNNNSGRGDTQYFGPGTRLTVL.

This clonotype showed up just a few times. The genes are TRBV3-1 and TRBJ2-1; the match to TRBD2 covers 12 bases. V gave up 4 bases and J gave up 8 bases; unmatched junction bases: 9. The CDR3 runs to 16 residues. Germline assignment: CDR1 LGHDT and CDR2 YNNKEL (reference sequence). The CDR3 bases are TGTGCCAGCAGCCGGAAAACGGGACTAGCGGGTCATGAGCAGTTCTTC. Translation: CASSRKTGLAGHEQFF.

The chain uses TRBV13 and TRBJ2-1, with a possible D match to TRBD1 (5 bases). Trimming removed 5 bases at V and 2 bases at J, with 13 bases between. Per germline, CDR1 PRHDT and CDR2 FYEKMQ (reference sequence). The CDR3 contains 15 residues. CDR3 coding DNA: TGTGCCAGCAGCCTCAGGGCGAATCCCTACAATGAGCAGTTCTTC. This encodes CASSLRANPYNEQFF. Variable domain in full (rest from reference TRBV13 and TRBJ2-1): AAGVIQSPRHLIKEKRETATLKCYPIPRHDTVYWYQQGPGQDPQFLISFYEKMQSDKGSIPDRFSAQQFSDYHSELNMSSLELGDSALYFCASSLRANPYNEQFFGPGTRLTVL.

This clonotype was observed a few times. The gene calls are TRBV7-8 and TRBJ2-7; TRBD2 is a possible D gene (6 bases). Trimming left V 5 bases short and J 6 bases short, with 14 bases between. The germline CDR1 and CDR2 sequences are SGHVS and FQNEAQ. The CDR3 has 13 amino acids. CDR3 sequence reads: CASSIVAAPEQYF. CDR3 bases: TGTGCCAGCAGCATCGTAGCGGCCCCCGAGCAGTACTTC.

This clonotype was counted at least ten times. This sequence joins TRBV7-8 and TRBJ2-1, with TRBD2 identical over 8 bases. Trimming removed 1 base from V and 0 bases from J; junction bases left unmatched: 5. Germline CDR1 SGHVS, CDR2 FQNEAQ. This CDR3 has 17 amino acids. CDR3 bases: TGTGCCAGCAGCTTAGTGGCGGGAGGTGTCTCCTACAATGAGCAGTTCTTC. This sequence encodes CASSLVAGGVSYNEQFF.

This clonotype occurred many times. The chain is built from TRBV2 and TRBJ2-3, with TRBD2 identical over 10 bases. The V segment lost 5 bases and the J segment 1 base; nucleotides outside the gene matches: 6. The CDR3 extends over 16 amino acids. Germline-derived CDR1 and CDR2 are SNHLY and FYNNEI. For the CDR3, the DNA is TGTGCCAGCAGTCGGACTAGCGGCGTACGCACAGATACGCAGTATTTT. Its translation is CASSRTSGVRTDTQYF.

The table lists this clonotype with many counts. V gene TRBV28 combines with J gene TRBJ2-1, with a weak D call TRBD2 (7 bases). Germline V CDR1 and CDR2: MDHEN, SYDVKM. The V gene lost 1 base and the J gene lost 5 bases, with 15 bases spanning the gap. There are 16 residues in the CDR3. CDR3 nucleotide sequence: TGTGCCAGCAGTTTATTAGGGGGAGGGCCCAACAATGAGCAGTTCTTC. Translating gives CASSLLGGGPNNEQFF.

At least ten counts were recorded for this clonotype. The CDR3 loop reads CASSFLMAGGPSSSYNEQFF. The CDR3 DNA reads as TGTGCCAGCAGCTTCCTAATGGCAGGGGGCCCCTCGAGCTCCTACAATGAGCAGTTCTTC. The chain recombines TRBV7-2 with TRBJ2-1; 8 positions match TRBD1. The V and J ends lost 3 bases and 0 bases, in that order; junction bases with no gene match: 16. CDR1 is SGHTA, CDR2 FQGNSA, per germline. This CDR3 spans 20 amino acids.

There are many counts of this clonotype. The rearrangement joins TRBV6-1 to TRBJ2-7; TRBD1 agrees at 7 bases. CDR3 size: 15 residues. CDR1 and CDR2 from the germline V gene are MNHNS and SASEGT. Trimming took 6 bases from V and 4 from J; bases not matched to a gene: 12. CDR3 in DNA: TGTGCCAGCAGCCCGCCCCGGGACAGATTATACGAGCAGTACTTC. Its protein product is CASSPPRDRLYEQYF.

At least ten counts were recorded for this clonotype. The CDR3 reads CSADRGRSTDTQYF. In nucleotides, the CDR3 is TGCAGTGCGGACAGGGGGCGCAGCACAGATACGCAGTATTTT. The chain uses TRBV20-1 and TRBJ2-3; 11 bases match TRBD1. V shed 6 bases, J shed 0 bases, and the junction held 2 bases outside the gene matches. This CDR3 is 14 amino acids long. The germline V gene has CDR1 DFQATT and CDR2 SNEGSKA (reference sequence).

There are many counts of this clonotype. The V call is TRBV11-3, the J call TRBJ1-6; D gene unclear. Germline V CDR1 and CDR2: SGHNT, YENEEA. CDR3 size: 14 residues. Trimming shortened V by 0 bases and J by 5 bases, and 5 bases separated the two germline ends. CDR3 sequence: CASSLEANNSPLHF. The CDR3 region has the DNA TGTGCCAGCAGCTTAGAAGCGAATAATTCACCCCTCCACTTT.

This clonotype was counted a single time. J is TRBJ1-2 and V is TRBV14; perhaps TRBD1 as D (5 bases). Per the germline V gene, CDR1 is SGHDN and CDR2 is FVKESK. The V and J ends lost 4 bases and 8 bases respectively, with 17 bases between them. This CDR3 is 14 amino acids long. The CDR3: CASSLSYGGRGYTF. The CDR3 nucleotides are TGTGCCAGCAGCCTCTCGTACGGGGGGAGAGGCTACACCTTC. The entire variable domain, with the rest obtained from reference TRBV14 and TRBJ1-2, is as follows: EAGVTQFPSHSVIEKGQTVTLRCDPISGHDNLYWYRRVMGKEIKFLLHFVKESKQDESGMPNNRFLAERTGGTYSTLKVQPAELEDSGVYFCASSLSYGGRGYTFGSGTRLTVV.

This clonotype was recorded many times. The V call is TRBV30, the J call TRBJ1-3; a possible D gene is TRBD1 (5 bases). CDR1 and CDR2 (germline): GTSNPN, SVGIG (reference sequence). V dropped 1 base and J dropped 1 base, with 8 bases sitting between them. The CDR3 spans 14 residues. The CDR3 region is CAWSAGLSGNTIYF. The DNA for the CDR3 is TGTGCCTGGAGTGCGGGACTTTCTGGAAACACCATATATTTT. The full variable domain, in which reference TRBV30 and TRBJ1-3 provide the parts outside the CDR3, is SQTIHQWPATLVQPVGSPLSLECTVEGTSNPNLYWYRQAAGRGLQLLFYSVGIGQISSEVPQNLSASRPQDRQFILSSKKLLLSDSGFYLCAWSAGLSGNTIYFGEGSWLTVV.

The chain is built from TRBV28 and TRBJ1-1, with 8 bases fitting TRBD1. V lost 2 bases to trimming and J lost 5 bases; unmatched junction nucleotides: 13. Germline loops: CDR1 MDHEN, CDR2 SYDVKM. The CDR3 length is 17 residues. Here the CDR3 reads CASSLPGQGRVGTEAFF. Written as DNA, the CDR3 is TGTGCCAGCAGTTTACCCGGACAGGGTCGCGTCGGAACTGAAGCTTTCTTT. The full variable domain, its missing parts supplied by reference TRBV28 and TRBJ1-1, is DVKVTQSSRYLVKRTGEKVFLECVQDMDHENMFWYRQDPGLGLRLIYFSYDVKMKEKGDIPEGYSVSREKKERFSLILESASTNQTSMYLCASSLPGQGRVGTEAFFGQGTRLTVV.

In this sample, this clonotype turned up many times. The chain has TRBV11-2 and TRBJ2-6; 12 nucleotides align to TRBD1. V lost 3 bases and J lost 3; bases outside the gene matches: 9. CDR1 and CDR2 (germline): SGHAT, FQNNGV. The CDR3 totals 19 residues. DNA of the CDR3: TGTGCCAGCAGCTTGGGGCCGGGACAGGGGGCGCGTGGGGCCAACGTCCTGACTTTC. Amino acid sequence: CASSLGPGQGARGANVLTF. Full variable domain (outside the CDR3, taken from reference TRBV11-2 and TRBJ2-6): EAGVAQSPRYKIIEKRQSVAFWCNPISGHATLYWYQQILGQGPKLLIQFQNNGVVDDSQLPKDRFSAERLKGVDSTLKIQPAKLEDSAVYLCASSLGPGQGARGANVLTFGAGSRLTVL.

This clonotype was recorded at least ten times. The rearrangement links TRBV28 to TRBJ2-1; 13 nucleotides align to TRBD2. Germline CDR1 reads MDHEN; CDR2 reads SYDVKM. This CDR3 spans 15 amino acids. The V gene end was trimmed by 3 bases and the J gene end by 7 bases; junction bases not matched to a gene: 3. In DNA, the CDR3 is TGTGCCAGCAGTTTTTGGACTAGCGGGGGAAATGAGCAGTTCTTC. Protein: CASSFWTSGGNEQFF.

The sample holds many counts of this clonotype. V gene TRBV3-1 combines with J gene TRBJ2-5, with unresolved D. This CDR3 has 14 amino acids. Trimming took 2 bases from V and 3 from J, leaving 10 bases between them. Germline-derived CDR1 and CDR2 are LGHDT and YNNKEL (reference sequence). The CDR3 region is CASSQQVPKETQYF. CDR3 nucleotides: TGTGCCAGCAGCCAACAGGTCCCCAAAGAGACCCAGTACTTC.

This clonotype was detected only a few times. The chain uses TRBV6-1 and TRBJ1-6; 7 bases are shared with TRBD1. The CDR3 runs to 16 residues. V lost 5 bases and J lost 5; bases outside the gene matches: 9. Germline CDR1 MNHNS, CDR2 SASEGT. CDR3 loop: CASSSRTGLNNSPLHF. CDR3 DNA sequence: TGTGCCAGCAGTTCTCGGACAGGACTAAATAATTCACCCCTCCACTTT.

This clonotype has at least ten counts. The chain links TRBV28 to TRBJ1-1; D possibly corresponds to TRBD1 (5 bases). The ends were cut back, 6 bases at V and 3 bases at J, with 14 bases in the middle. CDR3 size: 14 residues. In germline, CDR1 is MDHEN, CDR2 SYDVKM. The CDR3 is CASRLMDTYTEAFF. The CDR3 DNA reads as TGTGCCAGCAGACTGATGGACACCTACACTGAAGCTTTCTTT.

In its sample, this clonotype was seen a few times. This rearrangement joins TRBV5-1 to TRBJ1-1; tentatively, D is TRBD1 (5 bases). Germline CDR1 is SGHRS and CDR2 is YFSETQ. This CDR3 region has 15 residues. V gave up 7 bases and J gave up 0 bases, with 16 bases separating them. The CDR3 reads CASSTIPGLNTEAFF. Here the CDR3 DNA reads TGCGCCAGCTCAACTATCCCGGGGCTGAACACTGAAGCTTTCTTT.

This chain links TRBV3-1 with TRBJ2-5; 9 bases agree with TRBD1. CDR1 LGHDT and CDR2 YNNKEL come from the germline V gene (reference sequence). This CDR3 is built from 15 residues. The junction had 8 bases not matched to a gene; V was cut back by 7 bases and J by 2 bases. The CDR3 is CASIGGGTGQETQYF. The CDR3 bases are TGTGCCAGCATCGGAGGCGGGACAGGGCAAGAGACCCAGTACTTC.

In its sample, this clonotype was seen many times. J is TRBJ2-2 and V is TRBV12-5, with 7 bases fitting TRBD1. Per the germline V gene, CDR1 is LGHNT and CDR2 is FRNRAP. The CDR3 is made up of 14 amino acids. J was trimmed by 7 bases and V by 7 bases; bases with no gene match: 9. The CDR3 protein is CASETGVGDGELFF. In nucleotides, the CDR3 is TGTGCTAGTGAAACAGGGGTGGGAGACGGGGAGCTGTTTTTT. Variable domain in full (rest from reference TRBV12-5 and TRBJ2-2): DARVTQTPRHKVTEMGQEVTMRCQPILGHNTVFWYRQTMMQGLELLAYFRNRAPLDDSGMPKDRFSAEMPDATLATLKIQPSEPRDSAVYFCASETGVGDGELFFGEGSRLTVL.

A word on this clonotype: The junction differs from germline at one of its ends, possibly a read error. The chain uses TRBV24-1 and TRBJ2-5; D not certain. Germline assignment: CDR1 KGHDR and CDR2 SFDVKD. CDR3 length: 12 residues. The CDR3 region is CATSDIQETQCF. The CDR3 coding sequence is TGTGCCACCAGTGATATCCAAGAGACCCAGTGCTTC.

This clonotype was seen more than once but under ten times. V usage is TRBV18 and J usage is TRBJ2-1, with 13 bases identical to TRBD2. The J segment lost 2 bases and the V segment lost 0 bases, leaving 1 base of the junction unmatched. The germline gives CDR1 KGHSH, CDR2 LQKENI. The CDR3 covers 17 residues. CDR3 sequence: CASSPPGLAGPYNEQFF. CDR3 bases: TGTGCCAGCTCACCACCGGGACTAGCGGGACCCTACAATGAGCAGTTCTTC.

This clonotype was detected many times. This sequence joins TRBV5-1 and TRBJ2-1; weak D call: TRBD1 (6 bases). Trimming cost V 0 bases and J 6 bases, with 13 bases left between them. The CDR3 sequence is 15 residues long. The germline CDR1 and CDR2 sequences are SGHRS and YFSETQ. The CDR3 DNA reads TGCGCCAGCAGCTTGGCGGGACAACTAATCAATGAGCAGTTCTTC. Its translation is CASSLAGQLINEQFF.

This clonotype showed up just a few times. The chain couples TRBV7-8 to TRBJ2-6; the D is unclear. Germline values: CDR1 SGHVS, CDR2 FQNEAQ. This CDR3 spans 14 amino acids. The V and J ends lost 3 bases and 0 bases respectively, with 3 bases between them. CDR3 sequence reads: CASSFTSGANVLTF. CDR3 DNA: TGTGCCAGCAGCTTTACCTCTGGGGCCAACGTCCTGACTTTC.

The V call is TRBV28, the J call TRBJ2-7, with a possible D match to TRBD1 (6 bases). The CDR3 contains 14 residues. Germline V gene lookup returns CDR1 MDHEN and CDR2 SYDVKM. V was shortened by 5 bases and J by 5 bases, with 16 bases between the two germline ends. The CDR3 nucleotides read TGTGCCAGCAGTCCCCAGGGGCGCAACGACGAGCAGTACTTC. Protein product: CASSPQGRNDEQYF.

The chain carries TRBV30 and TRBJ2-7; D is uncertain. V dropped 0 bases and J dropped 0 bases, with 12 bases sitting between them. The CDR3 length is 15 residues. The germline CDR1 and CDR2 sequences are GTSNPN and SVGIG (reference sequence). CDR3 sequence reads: CAWSVLGGSSYEQYF. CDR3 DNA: TGTGCCTGGAGTGTGTTAGGTGGGTCCTCCTACGAGCAGTACTTC.

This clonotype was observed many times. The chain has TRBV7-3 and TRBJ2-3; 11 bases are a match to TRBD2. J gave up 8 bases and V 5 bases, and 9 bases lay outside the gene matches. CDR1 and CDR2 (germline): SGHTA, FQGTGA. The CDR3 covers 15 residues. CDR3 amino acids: CASSPGLAVQGTQYF. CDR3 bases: TGTGCCAGCAGCCCGGGACTAGCGGTTCAGGGTACGCAGTATTTT.

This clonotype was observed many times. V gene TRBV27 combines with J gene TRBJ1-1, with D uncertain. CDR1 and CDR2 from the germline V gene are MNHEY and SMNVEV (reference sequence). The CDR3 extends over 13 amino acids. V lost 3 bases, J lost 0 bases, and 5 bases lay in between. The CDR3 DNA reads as TGTGCCAGCAGTTTTAAGGTGAACACTGAAGCTTTCTTT. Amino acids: CASSFKVNTEAFF.